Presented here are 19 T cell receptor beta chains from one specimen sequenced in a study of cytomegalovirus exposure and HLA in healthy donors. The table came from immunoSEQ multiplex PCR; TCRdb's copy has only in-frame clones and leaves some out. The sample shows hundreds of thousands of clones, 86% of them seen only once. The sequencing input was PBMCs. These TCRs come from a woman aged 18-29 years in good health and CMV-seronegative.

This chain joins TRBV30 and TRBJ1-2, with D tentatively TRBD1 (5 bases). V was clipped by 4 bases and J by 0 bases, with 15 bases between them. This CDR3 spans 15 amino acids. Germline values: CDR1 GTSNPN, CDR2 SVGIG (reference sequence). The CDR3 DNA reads TGTGCCTGGAAGGATCAGGGCCTAGCTAACTATGGCTACACCTTC. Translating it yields CAWKDQGLANYGYTF.

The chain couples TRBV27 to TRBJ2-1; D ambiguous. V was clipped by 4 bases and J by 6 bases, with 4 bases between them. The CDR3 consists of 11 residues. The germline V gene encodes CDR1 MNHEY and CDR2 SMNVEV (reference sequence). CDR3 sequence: CASSSGNEQFF. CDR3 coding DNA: TGTGCCAGCAGTTCCGGCAATGAGCAGTTCTTC.

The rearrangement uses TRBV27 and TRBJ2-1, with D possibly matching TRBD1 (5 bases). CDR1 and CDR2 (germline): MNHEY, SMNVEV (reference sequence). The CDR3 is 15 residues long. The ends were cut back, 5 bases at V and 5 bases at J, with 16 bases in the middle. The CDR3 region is CASSRLGPGNNEQFF. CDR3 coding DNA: TGTGCCAGCAGTCGACTCGGGCCAGGGAACAATGAGCAGTTCTTC.

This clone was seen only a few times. The CDR3 region has the DNA TGTGCCAGCAGTGAAGGCACTAGGGGAGGGCAAGAGACCCAGTACTTC. This sequence encodes CASSEGTRGGQETQYF. The chain uses TRBV2 and TRBJ2-5; 7 nucleotides align to TRBD2. This CDR3 has 16 amino acids. The germline gives CDR1 SNHLY, CDR2 FYNNEI. V dropped 1 base and J dropped 2; count of bases not matched to a gene: 7.

This CDR3 is CASRPSPANEKLFF. The CDR3 bases are TGTGCCAGCAGGCCCTCTCCGGCTAATGAAAAACTGTTTTTT. The chain recombines TRBV27 with TRBJ1-4; D uncertain. V lost 6 bases and J 3 bases, leaving 11 bases between the germline ends. Germline values: CDR1 MNHEY, CDR2 SMNVEV (reference sequence). The CDR3 runs 14 residues.

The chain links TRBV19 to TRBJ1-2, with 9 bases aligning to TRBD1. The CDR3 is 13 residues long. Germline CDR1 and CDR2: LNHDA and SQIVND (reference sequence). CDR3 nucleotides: TGTGCATTGAAGGCGGGACAGGGATACGGCTACACCTTC. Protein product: CALKAGQGYGYTF.

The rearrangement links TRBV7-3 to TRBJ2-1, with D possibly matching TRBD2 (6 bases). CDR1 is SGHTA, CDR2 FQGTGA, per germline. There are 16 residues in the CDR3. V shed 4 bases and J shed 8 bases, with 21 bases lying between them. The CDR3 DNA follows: TGTGCCAGCAGCTATATGGGATGGGGCGGGATCGATGAGCAGTTCTTC. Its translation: CASSYMGWGGIDEQFF.

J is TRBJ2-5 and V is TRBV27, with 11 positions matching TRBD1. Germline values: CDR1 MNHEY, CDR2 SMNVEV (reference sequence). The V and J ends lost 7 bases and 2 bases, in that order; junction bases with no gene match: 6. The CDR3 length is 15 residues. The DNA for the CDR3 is TGTGCCAGCACCCGGACAGGGGGCTCACAAGAGACCCAGTACTTC. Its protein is CASTRTGGSQETQYF.

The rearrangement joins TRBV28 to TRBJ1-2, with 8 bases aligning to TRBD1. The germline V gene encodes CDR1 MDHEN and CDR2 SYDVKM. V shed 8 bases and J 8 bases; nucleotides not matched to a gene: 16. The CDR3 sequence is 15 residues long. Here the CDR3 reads CASGVYGQGFDGYTF. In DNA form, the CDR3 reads TGTGCCAGCGGAGTTTATGGACAGGGTTTTGACGGCTACACCTTC.

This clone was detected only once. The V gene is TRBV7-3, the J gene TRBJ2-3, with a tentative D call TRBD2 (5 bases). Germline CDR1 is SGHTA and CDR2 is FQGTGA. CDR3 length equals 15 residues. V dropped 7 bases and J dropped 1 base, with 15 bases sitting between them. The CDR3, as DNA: TGTGCCAGCAAATTCTCAGCGGCCCGCACAGATACGCAGTATTTT. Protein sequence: CASKFSAARTDTQYF.

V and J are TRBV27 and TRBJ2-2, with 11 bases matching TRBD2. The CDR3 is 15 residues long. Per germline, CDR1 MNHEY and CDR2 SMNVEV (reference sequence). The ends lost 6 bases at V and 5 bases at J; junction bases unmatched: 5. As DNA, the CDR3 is TGTGCCAGCAGCCGGACTAGCGGGTTTACCGGGGAGCTGTTTTTT. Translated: CASSRTSGFTGELFF.

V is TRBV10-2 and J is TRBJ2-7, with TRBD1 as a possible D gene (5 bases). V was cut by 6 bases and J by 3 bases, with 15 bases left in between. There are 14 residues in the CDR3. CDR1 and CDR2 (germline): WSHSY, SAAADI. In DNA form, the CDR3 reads TGCGCCAGCAGCGACAGCCTGGGGATCTACGAGCAGTACTTC. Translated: CASSDSLGIYEQYF.

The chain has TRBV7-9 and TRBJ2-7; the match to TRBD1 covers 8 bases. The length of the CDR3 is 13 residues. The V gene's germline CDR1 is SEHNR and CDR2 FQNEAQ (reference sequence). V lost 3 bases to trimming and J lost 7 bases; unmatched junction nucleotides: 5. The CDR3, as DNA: TGTGCCAGCAGCTTGGGACAGGTTCGGGAGCAGTACTTC. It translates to CASSLGQVREQYF. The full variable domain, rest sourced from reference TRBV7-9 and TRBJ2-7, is DTGVSQNPRHKITKRGQNVTFRCDPISEHNRLYWYRQTLGQGPEFLTYFQNEAQLEKSRLLSDRFSAERPKGSFSTLEIQRTEQGDSAMYLCASSLGQVREQYFGPGTRLTVT.

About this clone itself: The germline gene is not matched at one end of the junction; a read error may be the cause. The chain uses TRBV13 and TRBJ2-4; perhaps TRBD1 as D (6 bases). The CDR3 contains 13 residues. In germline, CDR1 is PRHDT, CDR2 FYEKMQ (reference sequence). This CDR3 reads CASSPKTTGQKHF. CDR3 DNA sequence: TGTGCCAGCAGCCCAAAAACCACGGGACAAAAACACTTC.

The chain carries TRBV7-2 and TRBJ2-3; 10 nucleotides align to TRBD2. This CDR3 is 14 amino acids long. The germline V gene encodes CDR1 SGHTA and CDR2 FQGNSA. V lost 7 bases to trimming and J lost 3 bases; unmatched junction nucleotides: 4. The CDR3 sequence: CASTVLAGTDTQYF. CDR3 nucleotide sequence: TGTGCCAGCACGGTACTAGCGGGGACAGATACGCAGTATTTT.

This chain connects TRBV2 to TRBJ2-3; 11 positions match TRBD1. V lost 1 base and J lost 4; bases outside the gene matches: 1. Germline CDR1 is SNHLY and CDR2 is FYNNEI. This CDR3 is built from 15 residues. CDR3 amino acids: CASSEGGQGADTQYF. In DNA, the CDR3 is TGTGCCAGCAGTGAAGGGGGACAGGGGGCAGATACGCAGTATTTT. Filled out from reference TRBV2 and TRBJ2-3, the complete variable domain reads EPEVTQTPSHQVTQMGQEVILRCVPISNHLYFYWYRQILGQKVEFLVSFYNNEISEKSEIFDDQFSVERPDGSNFTLKIRSTKLEDSAMYFCASSEGGQGADTQYFGPGTRLTVL.

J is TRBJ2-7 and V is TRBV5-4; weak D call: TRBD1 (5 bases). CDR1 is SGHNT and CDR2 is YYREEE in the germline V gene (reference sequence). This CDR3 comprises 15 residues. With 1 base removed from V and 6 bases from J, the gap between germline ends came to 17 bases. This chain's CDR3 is CASSLRSGPSSEQYF. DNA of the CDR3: TGTGCCAGCAGCTTGAGATCAGGGCCCTCGTCCGAGCAGTACTTC.

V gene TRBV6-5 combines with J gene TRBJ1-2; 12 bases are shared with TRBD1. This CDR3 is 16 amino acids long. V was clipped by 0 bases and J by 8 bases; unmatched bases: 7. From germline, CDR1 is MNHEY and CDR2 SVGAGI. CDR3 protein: CASSYSGTGGAYGYTF. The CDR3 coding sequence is TGTGCCAGCAGTTACTCGGGGACAGGGGGCGCCTACGGCTACACCTTC.

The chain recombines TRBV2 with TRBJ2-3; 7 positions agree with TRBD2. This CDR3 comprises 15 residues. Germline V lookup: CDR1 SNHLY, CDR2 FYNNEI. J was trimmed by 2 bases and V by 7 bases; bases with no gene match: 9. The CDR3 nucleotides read TGTGCCAGCATATCCCGGACTAGGATCACAGATACGCAGTATTTT. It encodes CASISRTRITDTQYF.